The rows below give T cell receptor beta chains drawn from one sample of a study of blood T cell repertoires in COVID-19. Method: immunoSEQ multiplex PCR; TCRdb's copy keeps in-frame clones and lacks some. The repertoire has some 180,000 clones, roughly 80% of them found once; the top ten carry approximately 13%. The sequenced sample consisted of peripheral blood. The receptors here all came from a man in his fifties who had recovered from COVID-19. CDR3s include the opening cysteine and the closing phenylalanine or tryptophan.

j_call	cdr3_length	v_call	cdr3_aa
TRBJ2-7	15	TRBV28	CASSSSGTGHHEQYF
TRBJ1-6	14	TRBV5-4	CASSRQLDNSPLHF
TRBJ2-1	14	TRBV18	CASSPRGDYNEQFF
TRBJ2-1	14	TRBV3-1/TRBV3-2	CASSWGTGGNEQFF
TRBJ1-4	15	TRBV3-1/TRBV3-2	CASSQDWDRGEKLFF
TRBJ2-1	15	TRBV21-1	CASSKVGGSEVEQFF
TRBJ1-3	19	TRBV19	CASSASPGQGPLSGNTIYF
TRBJ2-5	16	TRBV5-1	CASQGSGRSLKETQYF
TRBJ1-2	15	TRBV5-5	CASSLAPNRNYGYTF
TRBJ1-1	18	TRBV28	CASRSAQGQAFVNTEAFF
TRBJ2-1	14	TRBV9	CASSARGLGGEQFF
TRBJ2-1	19	TRBV10-3	CAISESRLAGGKGGNEQFF